The rows below give T cell receptor beta chains drawn from one sample of a study of CD8+CD57+ T cells in acquired aplastic anemia. TCRdb re-called the reads through MiXCR, storing one row per CDR3 protein. The sample contains around 170,000 distinct CDR3 sequences, roughly half of which appear only once. The material sequenced was sorted CD4+, CD8+, or CD8+CD57+ T cells (not recorded which) from PBMCs. The receptors were gathered from a human donor with aplastic anemia. CDR3s include the opening cysteine and the closing phenylalanine or tryptophan. D genes are given only for firm matches. Some rows have no size entry. The others give once, few or many, or a class for an expanded clone.

d_call: .
clone_size: .
v_call: TRBV10-3
j_call: TRBJ1-1
cdr3_aa: CAISGLLKSRRLGEAFF
cdr3_nt: TGTGCCATCAGCGGCCTGCTCAAGAGTCGGCGCCTGGGTGAAGCTTTCTTT

d_call: .
clone_size: .
v_call: TRBV9
j_call: TRBJ1-1
cdr3_aa: CASSVGWAGYSGTEAFF
cdr3_nt: TGTGCCAGCAGCGTAGGTTGGGCGGGGTATTCGGGCACTGAAGCTTTCTTT

d_call: .
clone_size: few
v_call: TRBV5-1
j_call: TRBJ1-6
cdr3_aa: CASSLMASGNSPLHF
cdr3_nt: TGCGCCAGCAGCTTGATGGCATCAGGGAATTCACCCCTCCACTTT

d_call: .
clone_size: many
v_call: TRBV6-5
j_call: TRBJ2-5
cdr3_aa: CASSSGRTQETQYF
cdr3_nt: TGTGCCAGCAGTTCCGGACGGACCCAAGAGACCCAGTACTTC

d_call: TRBD2
clone_size: once
v_call: TRBV5-8
j_call: TRBJ2-5
cdr3_aa: CASSLSQTSSPETQYF
cdr3_nt: TGTGCCAGCAGCCTCTCCCAGACTAGCTCCCCCGAGACCCAGTACTTC

d_call: .
clone_size: .
v_call: TRBV7-9
j_call: TRBJ2-7
cdr3_aa: CASSLAQSEQYF
cdr3_nt: TGTGCCAGCAGCTTAGCGCAATCCGAGCAGTACTTC

d_call: .
clone_size: few
v_call: TRBV5-4
j_call: TRBJ2-2
cdr3_aa: CASSLGLSSFDPGELFF
cdr3_nt: TGTGCCAGCAGCTTGGGCCTCTCTAGTTTCGATCCCGGGGAGCTGTTTTTT

d_call: .
clone_size: many
v_call: TRBV5-5
j_call: TRBJ1-5
cdr3_aa: CASSLRGTGNQPQHF
cdr3_nt: TGTGCCAGCAGCTTACGGGGGACGGGCAATCAGCCCCAGCATTTT

d_call: .
clone_size: .
v_call: TRBV24-1
j_call: TRBJ2-3
cdr3_aa: CATSDLGQGNSDTQYF
cdr3_nt: TGTGCCACCAGTGATTTGGGGCAGGGAAATTCGGATACGCAGTATTTT

d_call: .
clone_size: many
v_call: TRBV9
j_call: TRBJ1-2
cdr3_aa: CASSVEQQDYGYTF
cdr3_nt: TGTGCCAGCAGCGTAGAGCAGCAGGACTATGGCTACACCTTC

d_call: TRBD2
clone_size: .
v_call: TRBV19
j_call: TRBJ2-1
cdr3_aa: CASSPPRASGRGFSDEQFF
cdr3_nt: TGTGCCAGTAGTCCCCCCCGGGCTAGCGGGAGGGGTTTTAGCGATGAGCAGTTCTTC

d_call: .
clone_size: many
v_call: TRBV25-1
j_call: TRBJ2-5
cdr3_aa: CASSEPGMGPETQYF
cdr3_nt: TGTGCCAGCAGTGAACCGGGGATGGGCCCAGAGACCCAGTACTTC

d_call: TRBD1
clone_size: many
v_call: TRBV10-3
j_call: TRBJ1-1
cdr3_aa: CAISGTGKSTEAFF
cdr3_nt: TGTGCCATCAGTGGGACAGGGAAGTCAACTGAAGCTTTCTTT

d_call: TRBD2
clone_size: .
v_call: TRBV11-1
j_call: TRBJ2-3
cdr3_aa: CASSLQREVSDTQYF
cdr3_nt: TGTGCCAGCAGCTTGCAGCGGGAGGTATCAGATACGCAGTATTTT

d_call: .
clone_size: many
v_call: TRBV5-5
j_call: TRBJ2-5
cdr3_aa: CASSPPAVETQYF
cdr3_nt: TGTGCCAGCAGCCCCCCCGCTGTGGAGACCCAGTACTTC

d_call: .
clone_size: .
v_call: TRBV7-9
j_call: TRBJ2-2
cdr3_aa: CASSLAGDTGELFF
cdr3_nt: TGTGCCAGCAGCTTAGCAGGGGACACCGGGGAGCTGTTTTTT

d_call: .
clone_size: .
v_call: TRBV9
j_call: TRBJ2-7
cdr3_aa: CASSVGGESSYEQYF
cdr3_nt: TGTGCCAGCAGCGTCGGGGGAGAGAGCTCCTACGAGCAGTACTTC

d_call: .
clone_size: .
v_call: TRBV25-1
j_call: TRBJ1-5
cdr3_aa: CASSEFDQPQHF
cdr3_nt: TGTGCCAGCAGTGAATTTGATCAGCCCCAGCATTTT

d_call: .
clone_size: .
v_call: TRBV2
j_call: TRBJ1-1
cdr3_aa: CASKRQPNTEAFF
cdr3_nt: TGTGCCAGCAAGAGGCAGCCGAACACTGAAGCTTTCTTT

d_call: .
clone_size: many
v_call: TRBV19
j_call: TRBJ2-5
cdr3_aa: CASSIGQSQETQYF
cdr3_nt: TGTGCCAGTAGTATAGGCCAGTCCCAAGAGACCCAGTACTTC

d_call: TRBD1
clone_size: .
v_call: TRBV7-2
j_call: TRBJ1-5
cdr3_aa: CASSLGDSSNQPQHF
cdr3_nt: TGTGCCAGCAGCTTAGGGGACAGTAGCAATCAGCCCCAGCATTTT

d_call: .
clone_size: .
v_call: TRBV6-5
j_call: TRBJ1-1
cdr3_aa: CASSYSSARRNTEAFF
cdr3_nt: TGTGCCAGCAGTTACTCGAGTGCTCGTAGGAACACTGAAGCTTTCTTT

d_call: .
clone_size: many
v_call: TRBV7-2
j_call: TRBJ2-3
cdr3_aa: CASSLVANTDTQYF
cdr3_nt: TGTGCCAGCAGCTTAGTGGCCAACACAGATACGCAGTATTTT

d_call: TRBD2
clone_size: few
v_call: TRBV10-3
j_call: TRBJ2-7
cdr3_aa: CASSCSMLAGGPHYEQYF
cdr3_nt: TGTGCCAGCAGTTGCTCGATGTTAGCGGGAGGGCCCCACTACGAGCAGTACTTC

d_call: .
clone_size: many
v_call: TRBV5-1
j_call: TRBJ2-5
cdr3_aa: CASSLVAVQETQYF
cdr3_nt: TGCGCCAGCAGCTTGGTTGCGGTCCAAGAGACCCAGTACTTC